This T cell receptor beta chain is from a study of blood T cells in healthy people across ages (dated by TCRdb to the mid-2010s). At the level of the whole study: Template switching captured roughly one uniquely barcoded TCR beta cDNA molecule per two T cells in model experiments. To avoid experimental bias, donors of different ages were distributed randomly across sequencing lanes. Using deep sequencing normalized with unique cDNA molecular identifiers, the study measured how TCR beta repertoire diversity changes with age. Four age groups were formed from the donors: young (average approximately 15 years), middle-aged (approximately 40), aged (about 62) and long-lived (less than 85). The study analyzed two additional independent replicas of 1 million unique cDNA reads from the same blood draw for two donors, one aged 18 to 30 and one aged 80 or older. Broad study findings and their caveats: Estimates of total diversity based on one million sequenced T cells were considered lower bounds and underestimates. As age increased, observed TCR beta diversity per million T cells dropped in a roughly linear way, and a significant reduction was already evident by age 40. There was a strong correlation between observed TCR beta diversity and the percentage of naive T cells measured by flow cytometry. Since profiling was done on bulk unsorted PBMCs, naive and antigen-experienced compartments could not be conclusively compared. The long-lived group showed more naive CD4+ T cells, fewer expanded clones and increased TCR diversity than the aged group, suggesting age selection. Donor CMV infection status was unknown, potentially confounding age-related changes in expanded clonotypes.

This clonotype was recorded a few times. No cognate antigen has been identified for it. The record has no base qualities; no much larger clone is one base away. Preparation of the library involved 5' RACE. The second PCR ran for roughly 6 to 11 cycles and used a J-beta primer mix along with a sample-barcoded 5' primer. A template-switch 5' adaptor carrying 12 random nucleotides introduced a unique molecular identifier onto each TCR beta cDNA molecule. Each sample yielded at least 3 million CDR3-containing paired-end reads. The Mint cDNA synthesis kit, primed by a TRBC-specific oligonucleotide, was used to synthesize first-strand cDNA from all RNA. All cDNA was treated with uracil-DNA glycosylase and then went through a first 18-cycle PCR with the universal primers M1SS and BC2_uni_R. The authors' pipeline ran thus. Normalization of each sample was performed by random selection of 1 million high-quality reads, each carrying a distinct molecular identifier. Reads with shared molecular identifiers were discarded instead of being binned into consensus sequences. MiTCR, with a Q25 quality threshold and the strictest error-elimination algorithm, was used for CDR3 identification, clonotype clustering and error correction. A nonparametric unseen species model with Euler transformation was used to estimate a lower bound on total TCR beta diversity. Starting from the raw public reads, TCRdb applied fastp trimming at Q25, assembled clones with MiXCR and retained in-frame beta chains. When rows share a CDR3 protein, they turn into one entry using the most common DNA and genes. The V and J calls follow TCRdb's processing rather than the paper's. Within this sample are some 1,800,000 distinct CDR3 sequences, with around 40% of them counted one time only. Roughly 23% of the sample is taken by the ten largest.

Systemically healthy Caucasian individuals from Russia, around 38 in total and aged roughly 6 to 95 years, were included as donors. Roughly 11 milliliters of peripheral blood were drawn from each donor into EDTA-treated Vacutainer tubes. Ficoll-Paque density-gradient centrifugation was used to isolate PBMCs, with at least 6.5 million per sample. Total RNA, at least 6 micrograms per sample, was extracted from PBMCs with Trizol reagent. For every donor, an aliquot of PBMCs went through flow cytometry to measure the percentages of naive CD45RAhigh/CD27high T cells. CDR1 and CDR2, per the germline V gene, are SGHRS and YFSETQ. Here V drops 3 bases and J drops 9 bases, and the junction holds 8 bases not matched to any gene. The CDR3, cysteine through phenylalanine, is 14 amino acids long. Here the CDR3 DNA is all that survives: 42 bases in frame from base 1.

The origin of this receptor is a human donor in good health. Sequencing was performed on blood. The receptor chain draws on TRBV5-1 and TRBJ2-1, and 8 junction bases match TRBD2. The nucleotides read TGCGCCAGCAGCTACGAACGGGGGGGCAGTGAGCAGTTCTTC. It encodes CASSYERGGSEQFF.